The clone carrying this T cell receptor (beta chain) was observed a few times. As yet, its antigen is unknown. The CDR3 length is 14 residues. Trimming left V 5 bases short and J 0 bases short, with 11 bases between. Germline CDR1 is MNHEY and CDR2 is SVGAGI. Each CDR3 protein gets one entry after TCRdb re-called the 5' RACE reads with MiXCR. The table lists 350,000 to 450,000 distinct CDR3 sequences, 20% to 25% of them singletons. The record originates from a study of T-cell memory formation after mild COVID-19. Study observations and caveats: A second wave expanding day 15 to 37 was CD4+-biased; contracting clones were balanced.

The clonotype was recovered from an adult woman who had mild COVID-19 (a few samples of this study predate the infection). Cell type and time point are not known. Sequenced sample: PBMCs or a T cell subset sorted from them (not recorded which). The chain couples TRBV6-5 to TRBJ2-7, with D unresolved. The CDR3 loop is CASSPRFPSYEQYF. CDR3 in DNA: TGTGCCAGCAGTCCAAGATTCCCCTCCTACGAGCAGTACTTC.